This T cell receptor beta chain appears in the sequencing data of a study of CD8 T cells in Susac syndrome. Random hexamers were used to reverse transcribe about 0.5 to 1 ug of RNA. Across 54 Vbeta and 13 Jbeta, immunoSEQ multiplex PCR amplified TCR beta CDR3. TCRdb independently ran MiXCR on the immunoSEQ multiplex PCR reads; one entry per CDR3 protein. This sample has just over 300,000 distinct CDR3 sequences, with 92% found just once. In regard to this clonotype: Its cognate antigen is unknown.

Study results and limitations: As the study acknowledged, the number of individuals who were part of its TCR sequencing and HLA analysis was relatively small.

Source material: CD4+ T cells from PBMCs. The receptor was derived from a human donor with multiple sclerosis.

The CDR3 coding sequence is TGTGCCAGCAGCCACCCTAGCGGGATAGGGACCCAGTACTTC. Its protein product is CASSHPSGIGTQYF. The chain couples TRBV3-1 to TRBJ2-5; 9 positions agree with TRBD2. CDR3 length: 14 residues. The J segment lost 7 bases and the V segment lost 3 bases, leaving 6 bases of the junction unmatched. The germline CDR1 and CDR2 sequences are LGHDT and YNNKEL (reference sequence).